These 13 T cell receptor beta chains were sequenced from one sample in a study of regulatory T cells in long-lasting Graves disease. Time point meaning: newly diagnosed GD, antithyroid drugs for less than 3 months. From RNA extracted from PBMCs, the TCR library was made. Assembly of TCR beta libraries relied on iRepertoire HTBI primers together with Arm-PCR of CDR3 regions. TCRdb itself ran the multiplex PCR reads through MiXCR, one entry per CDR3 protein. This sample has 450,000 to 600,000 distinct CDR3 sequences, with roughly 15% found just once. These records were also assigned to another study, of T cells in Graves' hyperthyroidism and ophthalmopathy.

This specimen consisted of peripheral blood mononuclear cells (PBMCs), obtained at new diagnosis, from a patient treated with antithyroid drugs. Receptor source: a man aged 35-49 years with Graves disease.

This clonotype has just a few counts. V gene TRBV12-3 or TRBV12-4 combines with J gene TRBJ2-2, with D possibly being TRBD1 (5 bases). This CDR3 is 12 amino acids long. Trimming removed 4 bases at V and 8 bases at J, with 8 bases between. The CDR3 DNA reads TGTGCCAGCAGTTCCAGGGTGGGGGAGCTGTTTTTT. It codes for CASSSRVGELFF.

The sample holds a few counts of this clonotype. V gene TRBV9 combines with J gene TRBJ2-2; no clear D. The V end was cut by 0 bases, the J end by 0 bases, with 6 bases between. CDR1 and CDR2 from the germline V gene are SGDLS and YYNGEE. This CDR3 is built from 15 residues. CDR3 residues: CASSVEGPNTGELFF. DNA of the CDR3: TGTGCCAGCAGCGTAGAAGGGCCGAACACCGGGGAGCTGTTTTTT.

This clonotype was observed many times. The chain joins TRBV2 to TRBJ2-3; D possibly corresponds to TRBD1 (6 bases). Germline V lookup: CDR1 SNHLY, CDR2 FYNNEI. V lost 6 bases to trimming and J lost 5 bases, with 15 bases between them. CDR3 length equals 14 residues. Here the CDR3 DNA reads TGTGCCAGCAGCCCGGGGCAGGGGAAAGATACGCAGTATTTT. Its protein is CASSPGQGKDTQYF.

The CDR3: CATQPHSEAKNIQYF. CDR3 sequence (DNA): TGCGCCACCCAGCCCCACAGCGAAGCCAAAAACATTCAGTACTTC. The genes are TRBV4-1 and TRBJ2-4; D remains ambiguous. V lost 10 bases and J 0 bases, leaving 16 bases between the germline ends. From germline, CDR1 is MGHRA and CDR2 YSYEKL. The CDR3 runs to 15 residues.

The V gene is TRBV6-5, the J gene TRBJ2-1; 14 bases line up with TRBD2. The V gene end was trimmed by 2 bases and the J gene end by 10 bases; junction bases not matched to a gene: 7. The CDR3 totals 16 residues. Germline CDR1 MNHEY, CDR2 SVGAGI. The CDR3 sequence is CASSYGLAGGTYEQFF. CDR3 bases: TGTGCCAGCAGTTACGGACTAGCGGGAGGAACCTACGAGCAGTTCTTC.

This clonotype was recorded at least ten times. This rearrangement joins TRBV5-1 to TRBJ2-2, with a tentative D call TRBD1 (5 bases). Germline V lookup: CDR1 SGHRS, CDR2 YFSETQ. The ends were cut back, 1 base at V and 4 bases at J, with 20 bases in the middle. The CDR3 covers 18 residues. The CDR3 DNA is TGCGCCAGCAGCTTGTATATCTCATCCAGGGTCAGCACCGGGGAGCTGTTTTTT. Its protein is CASSLYISSRVSTGELFF.

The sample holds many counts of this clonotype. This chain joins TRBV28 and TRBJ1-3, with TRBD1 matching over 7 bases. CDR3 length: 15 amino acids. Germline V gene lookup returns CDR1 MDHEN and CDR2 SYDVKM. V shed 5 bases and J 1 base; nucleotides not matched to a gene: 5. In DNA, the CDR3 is TGTGCCAGCAGTCCGACAGGGTTATCTGGAAACACCATATATTTT. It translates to CASSPTGLSGNTIYF. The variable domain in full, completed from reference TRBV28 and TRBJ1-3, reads DVKVTQSSRYLVKRTGEKVFLECVQDMDHENMFWYRQDPGLGLRLIYFSYDVKMKEKGDIPEGYSVSREKKERFSLILESASTNQTSMYLCASSPTGLSGNTIYFGEGSWLTVV.

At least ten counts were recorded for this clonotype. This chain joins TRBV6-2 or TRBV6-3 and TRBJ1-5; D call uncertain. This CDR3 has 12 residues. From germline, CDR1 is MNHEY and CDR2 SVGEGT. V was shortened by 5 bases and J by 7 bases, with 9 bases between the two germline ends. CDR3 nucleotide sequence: TGTGCCAGCAGTGAGGTAAACCAGCCCCAGCATTTT. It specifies CASSEVNQPQHF.

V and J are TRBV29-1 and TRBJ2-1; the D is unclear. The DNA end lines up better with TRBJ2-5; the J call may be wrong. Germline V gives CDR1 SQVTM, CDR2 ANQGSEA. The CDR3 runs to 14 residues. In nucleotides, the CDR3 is TGCAGCGTCCCTACCTCCCCAGTTCAAGAGACCCAGTACTTC. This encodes CSVPTSPVQETQYF.

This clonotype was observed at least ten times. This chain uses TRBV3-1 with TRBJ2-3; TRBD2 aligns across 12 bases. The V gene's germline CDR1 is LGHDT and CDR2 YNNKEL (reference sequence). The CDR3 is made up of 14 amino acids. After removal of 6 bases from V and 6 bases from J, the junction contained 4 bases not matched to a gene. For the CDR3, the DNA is TGTGCCAGCAGACGACTAGCGGGAGCGGATACGCAGTATTTT. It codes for CASRRLAGADTQYF.

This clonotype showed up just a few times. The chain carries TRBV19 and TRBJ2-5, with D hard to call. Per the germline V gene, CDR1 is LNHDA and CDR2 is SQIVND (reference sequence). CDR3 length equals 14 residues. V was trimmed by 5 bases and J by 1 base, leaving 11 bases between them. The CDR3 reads CASSPYWAQETQYF. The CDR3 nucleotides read TGTGCCAGTAGTCCCTATTGGGCCCAAGAGACCCAGTACTTC. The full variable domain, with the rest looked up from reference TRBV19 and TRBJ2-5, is DGGITQSPKYLFRKEGQNVTLSCEQNLNHDAMYWYRQDPGQGLRLIYYSQIVNDFQKGDIAEGYSVSREKKESFPLTVTSAQKNPTAFYLCASSPYWAQETQYFGPGTRLLVL.

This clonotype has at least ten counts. CDR3: CASGRDRNTEAFF. The CDR3 DNA reads as TGTGCTAGTGGTCGGGACCGGAACACTGAAGCTTTCTTT. The chain recombines TRBV12-5 with TRBJ1-1, with D perhaps matching TRBD1 (5 bases). V was pared by 5 bases and J by 1 base, with 8 bases between. CDR3 length: 13 residues. The V gene's germline CDR1 is LGHNT and CDR2 FRNRAP. The full variable domain, in which reference TRBV12-5 and TRBJ1-1 provide the parts outside the CDR3, is DARVTQTPRHKVTEMGQEVTMRCQPILGHNTVFWYRQTMMQGLELLAYFRNRAPLDDSGMPKDRFSAEMPDATLATLKIQPSEPRDSAVYFCASGRDRNTEAFFGQGTRLTVV.

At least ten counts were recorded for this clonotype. For the CDR3, the DNA is TGTGCCAGCAGTCTACAGGGGGCCCGGAGGCAAGAGACCCAGTACTTC. Amino acid sequence: CASSLQGARRQETQYF. The chain carries TRBV7-9 and TRBJ2-5, with 9 bases identical to TRBD1. V trimming: 6 bases; J trimming: 2 bases; junction bases outside the gene matches: 10. This CDR3 is 16 amino acids long. The germline V gene has CDR1 SEHNR and CDR2 FQNEAQ (reference sequence).